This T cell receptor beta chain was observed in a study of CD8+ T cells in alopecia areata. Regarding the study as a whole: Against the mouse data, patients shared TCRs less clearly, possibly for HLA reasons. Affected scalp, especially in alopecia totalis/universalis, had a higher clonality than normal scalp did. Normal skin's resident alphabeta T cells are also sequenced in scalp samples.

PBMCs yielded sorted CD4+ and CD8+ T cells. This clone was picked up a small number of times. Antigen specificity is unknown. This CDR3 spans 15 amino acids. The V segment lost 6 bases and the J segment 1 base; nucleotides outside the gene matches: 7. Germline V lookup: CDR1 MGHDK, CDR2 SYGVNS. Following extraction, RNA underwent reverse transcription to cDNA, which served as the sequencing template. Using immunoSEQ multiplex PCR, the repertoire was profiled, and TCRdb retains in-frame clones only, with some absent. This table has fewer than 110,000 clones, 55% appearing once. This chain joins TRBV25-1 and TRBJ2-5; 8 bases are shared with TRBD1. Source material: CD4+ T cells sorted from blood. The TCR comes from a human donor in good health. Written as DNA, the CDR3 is TGTGCCAGCAGACGGACCAGGGGGCCCCAAGAGACCCAGTACTTC. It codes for CASRRTRGPQETQYF. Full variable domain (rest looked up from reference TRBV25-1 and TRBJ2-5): EADIYQTPRYLVIGTGKKITLECSQTMGHDKMYWYQQDPGMELHLIHYSYGVNSTEKGDLSSESTVSRIRTEHFPLTLESARPSHTSQYLCASRRTRGPQETQYFGPGTRLLVL.